This TCR beta chain stems from a study of cytomegalovirus exposure and HLA in healthy donors. General study findings and limits: The authors listed 180 or so TCR beta chains as cytomegalovirus-associated.

As regards this clone: Its antigen is currently unknown.

The protocol was immunoSEQ multiplex PCR, while the TCRdb copy is restricted to in-frame clones and leaves out a portion. The sample lists over 200,000 clones; around 87% were seen once. What was sequenced was PBMCs. The clonotype was recovered from a woman between 18 and 30 years old in good health and CMV-seropositive.

CDR3 sequence: CSVKGTGGAGGYTF. The CDR3 bases are TGCAGCGTTAAAGGGACAGGGGGCGCCGGGGGCTACACCTTC. The chain joins TRBV29-1 to TRBJ1-2; 12 positions match TRBD1. With 5 bases clipped from V and 8 bases from J, the junction kept 9 bases outside the gene matches. The CDR3 is 14 residues long. Germline CDR1 and CDR2: SQVTM and ANQGSEA.